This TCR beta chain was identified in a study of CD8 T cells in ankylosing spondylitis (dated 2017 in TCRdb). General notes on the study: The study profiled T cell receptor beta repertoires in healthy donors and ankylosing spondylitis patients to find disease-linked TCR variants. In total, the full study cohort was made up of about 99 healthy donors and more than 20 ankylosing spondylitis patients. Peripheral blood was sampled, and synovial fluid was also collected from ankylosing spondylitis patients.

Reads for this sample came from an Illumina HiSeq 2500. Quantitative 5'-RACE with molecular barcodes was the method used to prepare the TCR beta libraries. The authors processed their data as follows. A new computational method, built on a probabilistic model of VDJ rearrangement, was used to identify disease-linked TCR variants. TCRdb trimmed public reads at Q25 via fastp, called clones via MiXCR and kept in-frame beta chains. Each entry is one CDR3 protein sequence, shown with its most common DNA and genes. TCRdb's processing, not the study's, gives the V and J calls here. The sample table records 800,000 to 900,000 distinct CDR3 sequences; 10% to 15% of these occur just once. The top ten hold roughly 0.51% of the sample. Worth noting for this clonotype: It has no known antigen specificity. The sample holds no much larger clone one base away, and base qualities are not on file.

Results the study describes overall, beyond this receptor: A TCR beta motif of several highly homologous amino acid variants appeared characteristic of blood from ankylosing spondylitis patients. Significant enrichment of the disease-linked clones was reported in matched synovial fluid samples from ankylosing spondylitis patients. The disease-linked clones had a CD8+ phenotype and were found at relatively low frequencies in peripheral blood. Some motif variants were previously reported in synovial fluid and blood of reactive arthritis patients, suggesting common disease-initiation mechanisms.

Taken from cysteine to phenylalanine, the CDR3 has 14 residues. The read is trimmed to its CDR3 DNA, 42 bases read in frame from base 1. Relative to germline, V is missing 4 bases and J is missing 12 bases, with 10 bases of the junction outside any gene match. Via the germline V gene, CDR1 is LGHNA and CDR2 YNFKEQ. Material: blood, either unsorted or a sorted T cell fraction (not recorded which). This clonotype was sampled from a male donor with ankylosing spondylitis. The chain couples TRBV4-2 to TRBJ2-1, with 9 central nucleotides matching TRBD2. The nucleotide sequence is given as TGTGCCAGCAGCCCCGGGGTAGCGGGAGAACGGCAGTTCTTC. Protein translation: CASSPGVAGERQFF.